These 6 T cell receptor beta chains were all obtained from the same sample, sequenced in a study of cytomegalovirus exposure and HLA in healthy donors (dated by TCRdb to 2016 to 2017). The library was generated by the immunoSEQ multiplex PCR assay. For the multiplex PCR, a mixture combining 60 forward primers for TCR Vbeta segments and 13 reverse primers for TCR Jbeta segments was used. Not all clones reach the TCRdb copy of this immuneACCESS table, which keeps in-frame sequences only. Checked studies attribute under half of the gap to unresolved V genes and leave the rest unexplained. The sample yields around 170,000 clones; around four fifths were counted once. The ten top clones hold roughly 1.4% of the sample. The sequenced sample consisted of PBMCs. These receptors were collected from a man aged 18 to 30 in good health and CMV-seronegative.

The chain uses TRBV19 and TRBJ1-2; D possibly corresponds to TRBD1 (5 bases). V was clipped by 2 bases and J by 3 bases, with 31 bases between them. Germline CDR1 LNHDA, CDR2 SQIVND (reference sequence). The CDR3 length is 21 residues. The CDR3 sequence: CASSISTGGNIGPGSHYGYTF. CDR3 in DNA: TGTGCCAGTAGTATATCCACCGGGGGGAATATCGGCCCGGGGAGTCACTATGGCTACACCTTC. Together with reference TRBV19 and TRBJ1-2, the CDR3 gives the full variable domain: DGGITQSPKYLFRKEGQNVTLSCEQNLNHDAMYWYRQDPGQGLRLIYYSQIVNDFQKGDIAEGYSVSREKKESFPLTVTSAQKNPTAFYLCASSISTGGNIGPGSHYGYTFGSGTRLTVV.

V usage is TRBV11-2 and J usage is TRBJ1-3; D possibly corresponds to TRBD1 (5 bases). Per germline, CDR1 SGHAT and CDR2 FQNNGV. The CDR3 spans 16 residues. V lost 3 bases and J 2 bases, leaving 14 bases between the germline ends. CDR3 sequence reads: CASSFSREVTGNTIYF. The CDR3 nucleotides read TGTGCCAGCAGCTTTTCCAGGGAAGTCACTGGAAACACCATATATTTT. Supplemented by reference TRBV11-2 and TRBJ1-3, the full variable domain reads EAGVAQSPRYKIIEKRQSVAFWCNPISGHATLYWYQQILGQGPKLLIQFQNNGVVDDSQLPKDRFSAERLKGVDSTLKIQPAKLEDSAVYLCASSFSREVTGNTIYFGEGSWLTVV.

The genes are TRBV18 and TRBJ1-1; 12 bases map to TRBD1. This CDR3 is 17 amino acids long. The trim removed 3 bases at V and 1 base at J, leaving 6 bases unmatched. CDR1 and CDR2 (germline): KGHSH, LQKENI. The CDR3 DNA is TGTGCCAGCTCACCTGGGACAGGGGGCTTTCGGAACACTGAAGCTTTCTTT. Protein product: CASSPGTGGFRNTEAFF.

The CDR3 region has the DNA TGCGCCAGCAGCTTGGAACTAGTCAAGTTCTTC. This codes for CASSLELVKFF. The V gene is TRBV5-1, the J gene TRBJ2-1, with D possibly matching TRBD2 (5 bases). Germline V CDR1 and CDR2: SGHRS, YFSETQ. This CDR3 contains 11 residues. V lost 0 bases, J lost 14 bases, and 9 bases lay in between.

The chain carries TRBV4-3 and TRBJ2-2; a weak D match, TRBD1 (6 bases). The V end was cut by 1 base, the J end by 4 bases, with 28 bases between. Germline V gene lookup returns CDR1 LGHNA and CDR2 YSLEER. The length of the CDR3 is 21 residues. For the CDR3, the DNA is TGCGCCAGCAGCCAAGGCACGCCCGGGACACTCGGCTTTGGTGGCACCGGGGAGCTGTTTTTT. Amino acid sequence: CASSQGTPGTLGFGGTGELFF.

The chain uses TRBV7-2 and TRBJ2-6; 8 nucleotides match TRBD1. After removal of 3 bases from V and 0 bases from J, the junction contained 1 base not matched to a gene. The germline CDR1 and CDR2 sequences are SGHTA and FQGNSA. The CDR3 extends over 16 amino acids. The DNA of the CDR3 is TGTGCCAGCAGCTTTGGGACAGGCTCTGGGGCCAACGTCCTGACTTTC. As protein: CASSFGTGSGANVLTF.